This T cell receptor (beta chain) came from a study of OX40 agonist ivuxolimab in advanced cancers. Overall study: Patients' therapy was ivuxolimab, an antibody that acts as an agonist of OX40 (CD134). From roughly 23 to 85 years was the age range, with a mean of about 56 years, and around 83% were male.

As for this clone: Its target is unknown.

CDR3 length: 16 amino acids. After removal of 5 bases from V and 5 bases from J, the junction contained 8 bases not matched to a gene. Per germline, CDR1 MDHEN and CDR2 SYDVKM. Study results and limitations: Low normalized T-cell clonal expansion also characterized some of the nonresponders. There were, on average, more expanded clones in CD8+ T cells than in CD4+.

The repertoire was sequenced with immunoSEQ multiplex PCR; TCRdb's copy has only in-frame clones and lacks some. The repertoire consists of 15,000 to 20,000 clones, with about 88% occurring once and the leading ten covering 15% to 20%. The rearrangement uses TRBV28 and TRBJ1-6; 8 bases are shared with TRBD1. The origin of this receptor is an adult with an advanced solid tumor such as melanoma, head and neck, liver or kidney cancer. The sequencing here drew on CD4+ or CD8+ T cells sorted from blood, taken in a trial of the OX40 agonist ivuxolimab. CDR3 sequence: CASSPIGQGNNSPLHF. The CDR3 DNA is TGTGCCAGCAGTCCAATTGGACAGGGAAATAATTCACCCCTCCACTTT.